The 9 T cell receptor beta chains reported below all come from one sample, sequenced in a study of cytomegalovirus exposure and HLA in healthy donors. The repertoire was sequenced with immunoSEQ multiplex PCR; TCRdb's copy has only in-frame clones and lacks some. The data hold 120,000 or so clones, with 70% to 90% observed a single time. Sequencing used PBMCs. All receptors derive from a young woman in good health and CMV-seropositive.

The chain recombines TRBV11-2 with TRBJ2-2, with no clear D. This CDR3 has 13 amino acids. Trimming removed 5 bases at V and 5 bases at J, with 9 bases between. The germline V gene encodes CDR1 SGHAT and CDR2 FQNNGV. Here the CDR3 DNA reads TGTGCCAGCAGCATAACTCGAACCGGGGAGCTGTTTTTT. It specifies CASSITRTGELFF.

V usage is TRBV19 and J usage is TRBJ1-6; maybe TRBD1 (5 bases). The V and J ends lost 6 bases and 4 bases respectively, with 10 bases between them. From germline, CDR1 is LNHDA and CDR2 SQIVND (reference sequence). CDR3 size: 14 residues. CDR3: CASRTDPYNSPLHF. In nucleotides, the CDR3 is TGTGCCAGTAGGACAGATCCATATAATTCACCCCTCCACTTT.

The chain recombines TRBV6-1 with TRBJ1-6; weak D call: TRBD1 (6 bases). Trimming took 5 bases from V and 8 from J, leaving 16 bases between them. The germline V gene has CDR1 MNHNS and CDR2 SASEGT. CDR3 size: 15 residues. DNA for the CDR3: TGTGCCAGCAGTACCCAACAGGGAGTACATTCACCCCTCCACTTT. It yields the protein CASSTQQGVHSPLHF.

The chain couples TRBV18 to TRBJ2-6; perhaps TRBD1 as D (5 bases). The CDR3 is 15 amino acids. Germline CDR1 KGHSH, CDR2 LQKENI. Trimming left V 3 bases short and J 2 bases short, with 8 bases between. The CDR3 here is CASSPREAGANVLTF. CDR3 sequence (DNA): TGTGCCAGCTCACCCAGGGAAGCTGGGGCCAACGTCCTGACTTTC.

The rearrangement joins TRBV6-4 to TRBJ2-2, with TRBD2 identical over 12 bases. J gave up 4 bases and V 6 bases, and 6 bases lay outside the gene matches. Germline CDR1 reads MRHNA; CDR2 reads SNTAGT. The CDR3 covers 16 residues. For the CDR3, the DNA is TGTGCCAGCAGCCCCCTAGCGGGGGGGAGCACCGGGGAGCTGTTTTTT. Amino acid sequence: CASSPLAGGSTGELFF.

The sample holds one count of this clone. This chain uses TRBV11-1 with TRBJ2-1; tentative D call: TRBD2 (6 bases). This CDR3 has 16 amino acids. Germline CDR1 is SGHAT and CDR2 is FQDESV (reference sequence). V was cut by 4 bases and J by 3 bases, with 16 bases left in between. The CDR3 coding sequence is TGTGCCAGCAGCTCCCCCACCCCGGACTACTACAATGAGCAGTTCTTC. It specifies CASSSPTPDYYNEQFF. Based on the CDR3 plus reference TRBV11-1 and TRBJ2-1, the full variable domain is EAEVAQSPRYKITEKSQAVAFWCDPISGHATLYWYRQILGQGPELLVQFQDESVVDDSQLPKDRFSAERLKGVDSTLKIQPAELGDSAMYLCASSSPTPDYYNEQFFGPGTRLTVL.

This rearrangement joins TRBV9 to TRBJ1-4; D is ambiguous. The V end lost 4 bases, the J end lost 4 bases, and 11 bases lay between the germline ends. The CDR3 is 14 residues long. Germline CDR1 and CDR2: SGDLS and YYNGEE. The CDR3 DNA follows: TGTGCCAGCAGCCCCCTTGGCCATAATGAAAAACTGTTTTTT. It codes for CASSPLGHNEKLFF.

V gene TRBV25-1 combines with J gene TRBJ1-5; unclear D gene. Trimming took 11 bases from V and 7 from J, leaving 18 bases between them. This CDR3 comprises 13 residues. CDR1 and CDR2 (germline): MGHDK, SYGVNS. The CDR3 coding sequence is TGTGCCCCCTGCCGGGAGTGCGGCCAGCCCCAGCATTTT. It yields the protein CAPCRECGQPQHF.

The table lists this clone with a count of one. The CDR3 is CASSSGQYNEQFF. For the CDR3, the DNA is TGTGCCAGCAGCTCCGGACAGTACAATGAGCAGTTCTTC. The gene calls are TRBV4-2 and TRBJ2-1, with TRBD1 as a possible D gene (6 bases). Per the germline V gene, CDR1 is LGHNA and CDR2 is YNFKEQ. The CDR3 loop spans 13 amino acids. V dropped 5 bases and J dropped 4 bases, with 9 bases sitting between them.